This is a list of T cell receptor beta chains from one sample in a study of blood T cell repertoires in COVID-19. Sequenced by immunoSEQ multiplex PCR; TCRdb stores in-frame clones only, minus some. The data hold about 150,000 clones, with around 90% observed a single time. Sample: peripheral blood. Source of these receptors: a human donor with COVID-19, enrolled during active disease. The donor label of this sample is uncertain. Both conserved end residues are part of each CDR3. A D gene is named only where the DNA matches it firmly. Rows give clone size only sometimes, using once, few, many, or a class for an expanded clone.

TRBJ1-3	-	-	TRBV13	TGTGCCAGCAGCCCCTTAGGGGGCTCTGGAAACACCATATATTTT	CASSPLGGSGNTIYF
TRBJ2-5	-	-	TRBV5-5	TGTGCCAGCAGCTTGCAGGGTGACACCCAGTACTTC	CASSLQGDTQYF
TRBJ2-2	-	-	TRBV4-1	TGCGCCAGCAGCCCCCAGGCCAGGGCGAACACCGGGGAGCTGTTTTTT	CASSPQARANTGELFF
TRBJ1-2	TRBD1	-	TRBV5-5	TGTGCCAGCAGCTGGGGGGGACAGGGGTATGGCTACACCTTC	CASSWGGQGYGYTF
TRBJ2-5	-	-	TRBV25-1	TGTGCCAGCCGTCGGGGGAGTGTCGAGACCCAGTACTTC	CASRRGSVETQYF
TRBJ2-7	-	-	TRBV5-4	TGTGCCAGCAGCCCTGTCGAGGGTACCGACGAGCAGTACTTC	CASSPVEGTDEQYF
TRBJ1-2	-	-	TRBV5-1	TGCGCCAGCAGCTTTGTCGCAGGGGAAGGCTACACCTTC	CASSFVAGEGYTF
TRBJ1-2	-	-	TRBV5-6	TGTGCCAGCAGCTTGGGCAGACTTAACTATGGCTACACCTTC	CASSLGRLNYGYTF
TRBJ1-5	-	-	TRBV6-5	TGTGCGTGCCTGAGTAGCAATCAGCCCCAGCATTTT	CACLSSNQPQHF
TRBJ1-1	-	few	TRBV28	TGTGCCAGCAGATCCCCGGGTCCCACTGAAGCTTTCTTT	CASRSPGPTEAFF
TRBJ1-6	-	once	TRBV4-1	TGCGCCAGCAGCCAGGTCGAGAGGGTGAGTGATTCACCCCTCCACTTT	CASSQVERVSDSPLHF
TRBJ1-2	TRBD1	-	TRBV25-1	TGTGCCAGCAGTGCGCAGCCGGGACAGGCGACCTATGGCTACACCTTC	CASSAQPGQATYGYTF
TRBJ2-1	-	-	TRBV11-1	TGTGCCAGCAGCTTAGGGTCCGGCTCCTACAATGAGCAGTTCTTC	CASSLGSGSYNEQFF
TRBJ1-5	TRBD1	-	TRBV6-6	TGTGCCAGCAGTCCCGACCCCGGGACAGGAGGGGATCAGCCCCAGCATTTT	CASSPDPGTGGDQPQHF
TRBJ2-7	-	-	TRBV23-1	TGCGCCAGCAGTCAAAACCGGGACTCCTGCTCCTACGAGCAGTACTTC	CASSQNRDSCSYEQYF
TRBJ2-7	-	-	TRBV19	TGTGCCAGTAGTATAGGACAGGTGGACTACGAGCAGTACTTC	CASSIGQVDYEQYF
TRBJ1-2	TRBD1	-	TRBV5-4	TGTGCCAGCAGCTTACAGGGGGCAGGCTATGGCTACACCTTC	CASSLQGAGYGYTF
TRBJ2-2	-	-	TRBV5-1	TGCGCCAGCAGCGTTTCGAGCGGGAACACCGGGGAGCTGTTTTTT	CASSVSSGNTGELFF
TRBJ1-5	-	-	TRBV3-1/TRBV3-2	TGTGCCAGCAGCCAAGATCAAAGCAATCAGCCCCAGCATTTT	CASSQDQSNQPQHF
TRBJ2-3	-	-	TRBV7-2	TGTGCCAGCAGCTTAGATCTAGCGTCGGGAGATACGCAGTATTTT	CASSLDLASGDTQYF
TRBJ1-2	-	once	TRBV3-1/TRBV3-2	TGTGCCAGCAGCCCAGAAGCAGGGAACTCCCTCTATGGCTACACCTTC	CASSPEAGNSLYGYTF
TRBJ1-5	TRBD1	-	TRBV3-1/TRBV3-2	TGTGCCAGCAGTATACAGGGGGTGAGGCAGCCCCAGCATTTT	CASSIQGVRQPQHF